The clone carrying this T cell receptor (beta chain) was seen only a few times. Its antigen is unknown. The sample originates from a study of OX40 agonist ivuxolimab in advanced cancers. Study as a whole: Melanoma, hepatocellular carcinoma, head and neck or renal cell cancer occurred in dose-escalation patients. Points from the study as a whole: In a subset of nonresponders, normalized T-cell clonal expansion was also low. Expanded peripheral T cell antigen specificity was not determined.

The CDR3 contains 14 residues. Here immunoSEQ multiplex PCR was the method, and the copy in TCRdb shows in-frame clones only, minus some. The repertoire holds 94,000 or so clones, with under 90% as singletons. The receptor's source is an adult with an advanced solid tumor such as melanoma, head and neck, liver or kidney cancer. This chain links TRBV21-1 with TRBJ1-6; TRBD1 reflects the table's D call only, with no check against the DNA. TRBV21-1 is marked as a pseudogene. The sample in question was CD4+ or CD8+ T cells sorted from blood, obtained in a trial of the OX40 agonist ivuxolimab. DNA for the CDR3: TGTGCCAGCAGACCGCAGGAATGTGATTCACCCCTCCACTTT. Encoded protein: CASRPQECDSPLHF.